This entry lists 7 T cell receptor beta chains sequenced from one sample in a study of OX40 agonist ivuxolimab in advanced cancers. The table came from immunoSEQ multiplex PCR; TCRdb's copy has only in-frame clones and leaves some out. The sample holds about 50,000 clones, approximately 84% seen once. Sequenced material: CD4+ or CD8+ T cells sorted from blood, taken in a trial of the OX40 agonist ivuxolimab. Receptors originate from an adult with an advanced solid tumor such as melanoma, head and neck, liver or kidney cancer.

V and J are TRBV9 and TRBJ1-6; D remains unclear. The V and J ends lost 5 bases and 4 bases respectively, with 19 bases between them. This CDR3 is built from 17 residues. Germline V gene lookup returns CDR1 SGDLS and CDR2 YYNGEE. In nucleotides, the CDR3 is TGTGCCAGCAGTCCCTCCAGCCCAGCGGGATATAATTCACCCCTCCACTTT. Translating gives CASSPSSPAGYNSPLHF.

In its sample, this clone was seen once. The chain employs TRBV9 and TRBJ1-4; 7 bases are shared with TRBD1. Per the germline V gene, CDR1 is SGDLS and CDR2 is YYNGEE. The CDR3 runs to 17 residues. The ends lost 3 bases at V and 5 bases at J; junction bases unmatched: 13. In DNA, the CDR3 is TGTGCCAGCAGCGCCGGGGTTGGAGGGGGCTGGAATGAAAAACTGTTTTTT. Encoded protein: CASSAGVGGGWNEKLFF.

The chain carries TRBV5-4 and TRBJ1-4; 9 bases line up with TRBD1. The CDR3 is made up of 17 amino acids. The germline gives CDR1 SGHNT, CDR2 YYREEE (reference sequence). V lost 0 bases, J lost 3 bases, and 6 bases stayed unmatched. The CDR3 coding sequence is TGTGCCAGCAGCTTGGGACAGGGGGTTGGGGCTAATGAAAAACTGTTTTTT. It is translated as CASSLGQGVGANEKLFF.

V gene TRBV5-5 combines with J gene TRBJ2-7, with TRBD1 matching 12 bases. The CDR3 totals 17 residues. Trimming at V came to 4 bases and at J to 5 bases, leaving 13 bases not matched to a gene. Germline lookup yields CDR1 SGHKS and CDR2 YYEKEE (reference sequence). CDR3 protein: CASSPSYGTGGQDEQYF. DNA for the CDR3: TGTGCCAGCAGCCCCAGCTACGGGACAGGGGGCCAGGACGAGCAGTACTTC.

The V call is TRBV7-2, the J call TRBJ1-1, with D unresolved. Per germline, CDR1 SGHTA and CDR2 FQGNSA. The V end was cut by 0 bases, the J end by 4 bases, with 9 bases between. This CDR3 contains 14 residues. The CDR3, as DNA: TGTGCCAGCAGCTTAGCAGGTTTTGGCACTGAAGCTTTCTTT. Protein product: CASSLAGFGTEAFF.

V usage is TRBV5-1 and J usage is TRBJ2-2, with D perhaps TRBD1 or TRBD2 (5 bases each). This CDR3 region has 15 residues. Per the germline V gene, CDR1 is SGHRS and CDR2 is YFSETQ. The germline V and J ends were trimmed by 1 base and 4 bases, with 11 bases remaining between them. The CDR3 region is CASSLPWGSTGELFF. CDR3 DNA sequence: TGCGCCAGCAGCTTGCCGTGGGGGAGCACCGGGGAGCTGTTTTTT.

This clone occurred a few times. The chain joins TRBV21-1 to TRBJ2-7; the D call in the table, TRBD1, was not verified against the DNA. TRBV21-1 is recorded as a pseudogene. The CDR3 spans 14 residues. CDR3 nucleotide sequence: TGTGCCAGCACCTGGGCAGATTTGGCCTACGAGCAGTACTTC. Amino acid sequence: CASTWADLAYEQYF.